This T cell receptor (beta chain) was captured in a study of T cells in Graves' hyperthyroidism and ophthalmopathy. Overall study results and limits: Ophthalmopathy got predicted by the model a median around six months before its onset.

This CDR3 spans 16 amino acids. The germline gives CDR1 SGHRS, CDR2 YFSETQ. V lost 4 bases to trimming and J lost 9 bases, with 23 bases between them. Template material for amplifying TCR beta CDR3 regions consisted of RNA transcripts. First-round RT-PCR targeting the TCR CDR3 was performed with the HTBI primer set. One entry per CDR3 protein, called by TCRdb with MiXCR from the multiplex PCR reads. The sample comprises roughly 550,000 distinct CDR3 sequences, roughly a sixth of which are singletons, and about 29% rests with the top ten. About this clonotype: Its antigen is currently unknown.

Those patients with uncontrolled infection, other autoimmune disease, pregnancy or lactation were excluded. The sequence was collected from a woman younger than 45 with Graves' ophthalmopathy. Material for sequencing was blood. V usage is TRBV5-1 and J usage is TRBJ2-1; maybe TRBD2 (5 bases). The DNA for the CDR3 is TGCGCCAGCAGCCCCTGGAACGCGGGCCTGCTGAGTGAGCAGTTCTTC. This translates into CASSPWNAGLLSEQFF.